These T cell receptor beta chains were read from a single sample in a study of blood T cell repertoires in COVID-19. The table came from immunoSEQ multiplex PCR; TCRdb's copy has only in-frame clones and leaves some out. This repertoire shows approximately 250,000 clones, around nine tenths found once; its top ten account for about 8.7%. Sequencing was performed on peripheral blood. The source is a man aged 40-49 years with active or convalescent COVID-19. CDR3s include the opening cysteine and the closing phenylalanine or tryptophan. D genes are given only for firm matches. The size of a clone is reported for some rows only, either as once, few or many, or as a class for expanded clones.

J,V,size,D,CDR3,DNA
TRBJ2-2,TRBV9,.,TRBD2,CASSVELAGVNTGELFF,TGTGCCAGCAGCGTAGAATTAGCGGGGGTGAACACCGGGGAGCTGTTTTTT
TRBJ2-2,TRBV11-2,.,TRBD2,CASSFVRTGLRNTGELFF,TGTGCCAGCAGCTTCGTCAGAACGGGACTAAGGAACACCGGGGAGCTGTTTTTT
TRBJ1-1,TRBV9,.,.,CASSVAGAENTEAFF,TGTGCCAGCAGCGTGGCGGGGGCGGAGAACACTGAAGCTTTCTTT
TRBJ2-7,TRBV28,.,.,CASLGRATYEQYF,TGTGCCAGTCTAGGCAGAGCTACCTACGAGCAGTACTTC
TRBJ2-1,TRBV2,.,TRBD2,CASSALGTSGTNEQFF,TGTGCCAGCAGCGCTCTCGGGACTAGCGGGACCAATGAGCAGTTCTTC
TRBJ1-1,TRBV2,.,TRBD1,CASRDRGLLSTEAFF,TGTGCCAGCAGGGACAGGGGGCTCTTGAGCACTGAAGCTTTCTTT
TRBJ1-3,TRBV5-1,.,TRBD1,CASSSATGGGTIYF,TGCGCCAGCAGCTCGGCGACAGGGGGCGGCACCATATATTTT
TRBJ2-7,TRBV15,.,.,CATSERTPPYEQYF,TGTGCCACCAGCGAACGGACTCCCCCCTACGAGCAGTACTTC
TRBJ2-1,TRBV10-3,.,.,CAIIESSSYNEQFF,TGTGCCATCATTGAATCGAGCTCCTACAATGAGCAGTTCTTC
TRBJ1-3,TRBV28,.,.,CASNPLGGAGNTIYF,TGTGCCAGCAACCCCCTGGGGGGAGCTGGAAACACCATATATTTT
TRBJ1-2,TRBV6-4,.,.,CASSDRSAGRNYGYTF,TGTGCCAGCAGTGACAGGTCGGCAGGGCGGAACTATGGCTACACCTTC
TRBJ2-3,TRBV5-6,.,TRBD1,CASSFGQGTDTQYF,TGTGCCAGCAGCTTCGGACAGGGTACAGATACGCAGTATTTT
TRBJ1-1,TRBV2,.,TRBD1,CASRGEQGVEAFF,TGTGCCTCAAGGGGGGAACAGGGGGTTGAAGCTTTCTTT
TRBJ2-2,TRBV9,.,.,CASSVAWTLTGELFF,TGTGCCAGCAGCGTAGCGTGGACTCTCACCGGGGAGCTGTTTTTT
TRBJ1-2,TRBV6-5,once,TRBD1,CAISEGQGNYGYTF,TGTGCCATCTCCGAGGGACAGGGTAACTATGGCTACACCTTC
TRBJ2-1,TRBV18,.,.,CASSPINPGQRDPEQFF,TGTGCCAGCTCACCCATTAATCCGGGACAAAGAGATCCTGAGCAGTTCTTC
TRBJ1-4,TRBV7-9,.,TRBD1,CASSLGGTGVNEKLFF,TGTGCCAGCAGCTTAGGGGGGACAGGCGTTAATGAAAAACTGTTTTTT
TRBJ1-3,TRBV6-5,once,.,CASRGALTIGNTIYF,TGTGCCAGCAGGGGGGCCCTTACTATCGGAAACACCATATATTTT